This T cell receptor (beta chain) was identified during a study of read filtering for tumor transcriptome and immune sequencing. Study-level information: The cohort had more than 16 men and some 13 women aged roughly 45 to 90, mean around 63 years. Transcriptome libraries were built from DNase-treated RNA.

Study-wide results and caveats: Approximately 87% of IR-seq clonotypes had a single read, yet these held 3.5% to 4.5% of reads.

Germline lookup yields CDR1 SQVTM and CDR2 ANQGSEA. This CDR3 has 15 amino acids. The V and J ends lost 2 bases and 0 bases respectively, with 8 bases between them. From about 0.4 ug of RNA, a library with molecular barcoded alpha/delta and beta/gamma adaptors was made. One entry per CDR3 protein results from TCRdb running MiXCR on the reads. Of tens of thousands of distinct CDR3 sequences listed, 20% to 25% are singletons. In regard to this clonotype: Its specificity is not known.

The specimen sequenced was a population of CD138-negative cells sorted from bone marrow. The chain carries TRBV29-1 and TRBJ2-6, with unresolved D. The clonotype originates from a donor at least 40 years old with multiple myeloma. The CDR3 reads CSVEWAISGANVLTF. In nucleotides, the CDR3 is TGCAGCGTTGAATGGGCAATCTCTGGGGCCAACGTCCTGACTTTC.